These 20 T cell receptor beta chains were all obtained from the same sample, sequenced in a study of T cells after yellow fever vaccination. TCRdb passed the 5' RACE reads through MiXCR, listing each CDR3 protein once. This repertoire shows more than 95,000 distinct CDR3 sequences, 12% to 15% found once; its top ten account for roughly two fifths. The specimen comprised CD8+ T cells sorted from PBMCs, sampled 5 days after the yellow fever booster vaccination. The receptors stem from a young man who received the YFV17D yellow fever vaccine.

This clonotype was detected only a few times. This sequence joins TRBV12-3 or TRBV12-4 and TRBJ1-5; 9 nucleotides match TRBD1. The CDR3 has 15 residues. J lost 4 bases, V lost 4 bases, and 5 bases had no gene match. CDR3 residues: CASSYDGTGNQPQHF. CDR3 DNA sequence: TGTGCCAGCAGTTACGACGGGACAGGGAATCAGCCCCAGCATTTT.

This rearrangement joins TRBV20-1 to TRBJ2-1; D perhaps matches TRBD2 (7 bases). This CDR3 has 14 residues. Per germline, CDR1 DFQATT and CDR2 SNEGSKA (reference sequence). The V gene lost 3 bases and the J gene lost 5 bases, with 14 bases spanning the gap. The CDR3 loop reads CSASWGGRHNEQFF. Here the CDR3 DNA reads TGCAGTGCTAGCTGGGGGGGGCGACACAATGAGCAGTTCTTC.

This clonotype came up many times. CDR3 nucleotides: TGTGCCAGCAGCATGACTAGCGGGGGGATAGAGACCCAGTACTTC. Its translation is CASSMTSGGIETQYF. The chain joins TRBV27 to TRBJ2-5; 13 positions match TRBD2. Germline V gene lookup returns CDR1 MNHEY and CDR2 SMNVEV (reference sequence). The CDR3 spans 15 residues. J lost 4 bases, V lost 6 bases, and 5 bases had no gene match.

This clonotype was seen only once. The rearrangement joins TRBV24-1 to TRBJ1-2; D is possibly TRBD1 (5 bases). The germline V and J ends were trimmed by 4 bases and 4 bases, with 12 bases remaining between them. The CDR3 is 14 residues long. Germline lookup yields CDR1 KGHDR and CDR2 SFDVKD. The CDR3, as DNA: TGTGCCACCAGTGACCCTGGGACGGTCTATGGCTACACCTTC. Protein sequence: CATSDPGTVYGYTF.

The rearrangement joins TRBV4-1 to TRBJ2-3; possible D gene TRBD2, 5 bases. V lost 3 bases and J 0 bases, leaving 19 bases between the germline ends. In germline, CDR1 is MGHRA, CDR2 YSYEKL. This CDR3 has 18 amino acids. CDR3 coding DNA: TGCGCCAGCAGCCACTTCCGCGGCGGGTCTCCTAGCACAGATACGCAGTATTTT. As protein: CASSHFRGGSPSTDTQYF.

The J gene is TRBJ1-4, the V gene TRBV4-1; D is undetermined. Trimming removed 6 bases at V and 0 bases at J, with 8 bases between. The CDR3 runs 14 residues. Germline V gives CDR1 MGHRA, CDR2 YSYEKL. CDR3 protein: CASSPVATNEKLFF. CDR3 nucleotides: TGCGCCAGCAGTCCAGTTGCAACTAATGAAAAACTGTTTTTT.

The chain is built from TRBV30 and TRBJ2-3; 8 nucleotides agree with TRBD2. The CDR3 loop spans 15 amino acids. CDR1 is GTSNPN, CDR2 SVGIG, per germline (reference sequence). The J segment lost 0 bases and the V segment lost 2 bases, leaving 4 bases of the junction unmatched. In DNA form, the CDR3 reads TGTGCCTGGAGTTTTAGCGGGGCTAGCACAGATACGCAGTATTTT. Amino acid sequence: CAWSFSGASTDTQYF. The full variable domain, its missing parts supplied by reference TRBV30 and TRBJ2-3, is SQTIHQWPATLVQPVGSPLSLECTVEGTSNPNLYWYRQAAGRGLQLLFYSVGIGQISSEVPQNLSASRPQDRQFILSSKKLLLSDSGFYLCAWSFSGASTDTQYFGPGTRLTVL.

This clonotype has a count of ten or more. V is TRBV5-1 and J is TRBJ2-7; D possibly corresponds to TRBD1 (6 bases). V was pared by 0 bases and J by 2 bases, with 9 bases between. The CDR3 spans 14 residues. The germline CDR1 and CDR2 sequences are SGHRS and YFSETQ. CDR3 sequence: CASSLEGDPYEQYV. Here the CDR3 DNA reads TGCGCCAGCAGCTTGGAGGGGGATCCCTACGAGCAGTACGTC.

The chain is built from TRBV7-3 and TRBJ1-6; possibly TRBD1 for D (6 bases). CDR1 and CDR2 (germline): SGHTA, FQGTGA. This CDR3 spans 17 amino acids. Trimming took 2 bases from V and 7 from J, leaving 18 bases between them. The CDR3 nucleotides read TGTGCCAGCAGCTTATTCGCCCAGGGGCGTTACAATTCACCCCTCCACTTT. Its protein is CASSLFAQGRYNSPLHF. Using reference TRBV7-3 and TRBJ1-6 for the parts outside the CDR3, the full variable domain is GAGVSQTPSNKVTEKGKYVELRCDPISGHTALYWYRQSLGQGPEFLIYFQGTGAADDSGLPNDRFFAVRPEGSVSTLKIQRTERGDSAVYLCASSLFAQGRYNSPLHFGNGTRLTVT.

This clonotype was observed a handful of times. V is TRBV29-1 and J is TRBJ1-5, with a weak D call TRBD1 (6 bases). CDR1 is SQVTM, CDR2 ANQGSEA, per germline. V lost 5 bases and J 7 bases, leaving 12 bases between the germline ends. This CDR3 spans 12 amino acids. The CDR3 is CSVKGGGQPQHF. The CDR3 DNA is TGCAGCGTTAAGGGGGGCGGACAGCCCCAGCATTTT.

J is TRBJ1-1 and V is TRBV5-1, with D possibly being TRBD1 (5 bases). Per the germline V gene, CDR1 is SGHRS and CDR2 is YFSETQ. Deletions cut 0 bases from V and 1 base from J, with 22 bases between. The CDR3 runs 19 residues. CDR3 in amino acids: CASSLVAGLGLGRNTEAFF. In DNA, the CDR3 is TGCGCCAGCAGCTTGGTTGCTGGACTCGGGCTGGGACGGAACACTGAAGCTTTCTTT.

This clonotype showed up many times. V usage is TRBV7-6 and J usage is TRBJ1-1; D gene uncertain. The CDR3 length is 15 residues. V shed 0 bases and J shed 7 bases, with 15 bases lying between them. Germline loops: CDR1 SGHVS, CDR2 FNYEAQ. The CDR3 region is CASSLAGNGMSEAFF. CDR3 in DNA: TGTGCCAGCAGCTTAGCTGGGAACGGAATGAGTGAAGCTTTCTTT.

This clonotype was seen only a few times. CDR3 residues: CASSAGGAAHYNEQFF. In DNA form, the CDR3 reads TGTGCCAGCAGCGCCGGGGGGGCGGCCCACTACAATGAGCAGTTCTTC. The gene calls are TRBV9 and TRBJ2-1; 8 bases are shared with TRBD2. J lost 3 bases, V lost 3 bases, and 8 bases had no gene match. This CDR3 comprises 16 residues. CDR1 is SGDLS, CDR2 YYNGEE, per germline.

As for this clonotype: The junction shows a germline mismatch at one end, possibly a read error. The chain links TRBV20-1 to TRBJ2-1; D possibly corresponds to TRBD1 (6 bases). The CDR3 sequence is 10 residues long. Looked up from germline, CDR1 is DFQATT and CDR2 is SNEGSKA (reference sequence). As DNA, the CDR3 is TGCAGTGCTAGAGATTTGGACAGACTCTTC. Its protein product is CSARDLDRLF.

The chain links TRBV6-6 to TRBJ2-5; TRBD1 agrees at 9 bases. This CDR3 is built from 15 residues. With V trimmed by 4 bases and J by 13 bases, 16 bases remained unmatched. Germline loops: CDR1 MNHNY, CDR2 SVGAGI (reference sequence). Written as DNA, the CDR3 is TGTGCCAGCAGTTCGAACGGACAGGGGATCTCCGGGGGGTACTTC. Protein: CASSSNGQGISGGYF.

The chain carries TRBV20-1 and TRBJ2-7; D is unclear. The germline CDR1 and CDR2 sequences are DFQATT and SNEGSKA (reference sequence). This CDR3 contains 9 residues. Trimming removed 1 base at V and 6 bases at J, with 1 base between. The CDR3 loop reads CSARVEQYV. CDR3 DNA: TGCAGTGCTAGAGTCGAGCAGTACGTC.

This clonotype was seen more than once but under ten times. J is TRBJ2-1 and V is TRBV24-1; D is ambiguous. Deletions cut 0 bases from V and 5 bases from J, with 4 bases between. The CDR3 is 13 residues long. Germline CDR1 and CDR2: KGHDR and SFDVKD. CDR3 residues: CATSDLGDNEQFF. The CDR3 DNA reads as TGTGCCACCAGTGATTTGGGAGACAATGAGCAGTTCTTC.

This clonotype was found once. The genes are TRBV4-1 and TRBJ1-4; D is unresolved. V gave up 5 bases and J gave up 3 bases, with 13 bases separating them. The CDR3 spans 15 residues. The germline V gene encodes CDR1 MGHRA and CDR2 YSYEKL. CDR3 coding DNA: TGCGCCAGCAGCGAACGGACGTCTTCTAATGAAAAACTGTTTTTT. The encoded protein is CASSERTSSNEKLFF.

The CDR3 bases are TGTGCCAGCAGCCTCCAGGCGGGAGCGGACTACCCCAATGAGCAGTTCTTC. It yields the protein CASSLQAGADYPNEQFF. This chain uses TRBV7-2 with TRBJ2-1; 7 positions agree with TRBD2. With V trimmed by 5 bases and J by 6 bases, 16 bases remained unmatched. Per the germline V gene, CDR1 is SGHTA and CDR2 is FQGNSA. There are 17 residues in the CDR3.

This clonotype was seen a few times. The chain joins TRBV7-3 to TRBJ2-3, with 11 bases identical to TRBD2. Germline V lookup: CDR1 SGHTA, CDR2 FQGTGA. This CDR3 has 15 amino acids. The V and J ends lost 6 bases and 5 bases, in that order; junction bases with no gene match: 7. The CDR3 protein is CASRLTSGGLDTQYF. The CDR3 DNA sequence: TGTGCCAGCAGACTAACTAGCGGGGGCCTAGATACGCAGTATTTT.